Below are 20 T cell receptor beta chains sequenced from a single sample in a study of T cells in Graves' hyperthyroidism and ophthalmopathy. The investigators amplified TCR beta CDR3 regions from RNA transcripts. The study used the HTBI primer set for a first-round RT-PCR of the TCR CDR3. TCRdb passed the multiplex PCR reads through MiXCR, listing each CDR3 protein once. The sample gives about 740,000 distinct CDR3 sequences, roughly 15% of which show up once; 10% is in the top ten. Material for sequencing was blood. Every receptor here comes from a woman aged 18-29 years with Graves' hyperthyroidism.

This clonotype was picked up many times. The rearrangement links TRBV12-3 or TRBV12-4 to TRBJ2-7; D is possibly TRBD2 (7 bases). The CDR3 loop spans 16 amino acids. Between the trimmed V and J ends, which lost 11 bases and 0 bases, there was a span of 23 bases. CDR3 protein: CAWGGPSGASSYEQYF. CDR3 nucleotide sequence: TGTGCCTGGGGGGGCCCTAGCGGTGCGAGCTCCTACGAGCAGTACTTC.

The V and J genes are TRBV18 and TRBJ1-5; D is possibly TRBD1 (5 bases). The CDR3 loop spans 16 amino acids. In germline, CDR1 is KGHSH, CDR2 LQKENI. V lost 1 base and J 5 bases, leaving 15 bases between the germline ends. The CDR3 spells CASSPRPRGSYQPQHF. The CDR3 region has the DNA TGTGCCAGCTCACCACGCCCGAGGGGATCGTATCAGCCCCAGCATTTT.

In its sample, this clonotype was seen a few times. The chain links TRBV7-9 to TRBJ2-7; D uncertain. This CDR3 has 18 residues. V lost 2 bases to trimming and J lost 1 base, with 21 bases between them. From germline, CDR1 is SEHNR and CDR2 FQNEAQ (reference sequence). This CDR3 is CASSLMPRYGRPSYEQYF. DNA of the CDR3: TGTGCCAGCAGCTTAATGCCGCGCTACGGCAGGCCTTCCTACGAGCAGTACTTC.

Ten or more counts support this clonotype. The chain combines TRBV12-3 or TRBV12-4 with TRBJ1-2, with D tentatively TRBD1 (5 bases). This CDR3 spans 14 amino acids. V was cut by 6 bases and J by 4 bases, with 15 bases left in between. The CDR3 spells CASSMGRLVYGYTF. CDR3 in DNA: TGTGCCAGCAGCATGGGACGATTAGTCTATGGCTACACCTTC.

This clonotype was recorded many times. This chain uses TRBV30 with TRBJ2-1; D remains unclear. The CDR3 totals 12 residues. Germline V gene data show CDR1 as GTSNPN and CDR2 as SVGIG (reference sequence). V was cut by 1 base and J by 7 bases, with 8 bases left in between. This CDR3 reads CAWSETGNEQFF. In nucleotides, the CDR3 is TGTGCCTGGAGTGAGACTGGGAATGAGCAGTTCTTC.

A few counts support this clonotype. The chain carries TRBV12-3 or TRBV12-4 and TRBJ2-5, with TRBD1 matching over 11 bases. The V and J ends lost 5 bases and 5 bases, in that order; junction bases with no gene match: 7. This CDR3 region has 15 residues. The CDR3 here is CASSIGTGGRETQYF. CDR3 nucleotide sequence: TGTGCCAGCAGTATCGGGACAGGGGGTCGGGAGACCCAGTACTTC.

This clonotype was counted between two and nine times. The rearrangement joins TRBV20-1 to TRBJ2-7; the match to TRBD2 covers 9 bases. With V trimmed by 3 bases and J by 2 bases, 8 bases remained unmatched. CDR3 length: 15 residues. Germline CDR1 DFQATT, CDR2 SNEGSKA (reference sequence). CDR3 region: CSASYLAGAAYEQYF. For the CDR3, the DNA is TGCAGTGCTAGTTACTTAGCGGGGGCTGCCTACGAGCAGTACTTC.

The gene calls are TRBV4-1 and TRBJ2-4, with TRBD1 matching 9 bases. Losses at the gene ends were 0 bases for V and 5 bases for J; bases not matched to a gene: 11. This CDR3 is built from 18 residues. From germline, CDR1 is MGHRA and CDR2 YSYEKL. CDR3 DNA sequence: TGCGCCAGCAGCCAAGACACAGGGGGCGGATTGGCGGAAAACATTCAGTACTTC. Translation: CASSQDTGGGLAENIQYF.

This clonotype was detected many times. One end of the junction does not line up with germline, which may come from a read error. The chain links TRBV11-3 to TRBJ2-5; 8 bases fit TRBD2. The CDR3 loop spans 15 amino acids. Germline V gene sequence: CDR1 SGHNT, CDR2 YENEEA. The chain's CDR3 is CAGSPGGKLEETQYF. As DNA, the CDR3 is TGTGCCGGCAGCCCGGGAGGGAAACTGGAAGAGACCCAGTACTTC.

This chain links TRBV7-9 with TRBJ1-2, with D possibly matching TRBD1 (5 bases). Germline CDR1 reads SEHNR; CDR2 reads FQNEAQ (reference sequence). Trimming removed 3 bases from V and 8 bases from J, with 16 bases in between. CDR3 size: 14 residues. The CDR3 loop reads CASSLMQGSNGYTF. DNA for the CDR3: TGTGCCAGCAGCTTGATGCAGGGATCCAACGGCTACACCTTC.

This clonotype has a count of ten or more. The genes are TRBV7-8 and TRBJ1-1, with D possibly matching TRBD1 (5 bases). V lost 3 bases, J lost 0 bases, and 11 bases lay in between. The germline gives CDR1 SGHVS, CDR2 FQNEAQ. The CDR3 has 15 residues. The CDR3 coding sequence is TGTGCCAGCAGCTTTATGGGGCCTTTGAACACTGAAGCTTTCTTT. Translating it yields CASSFMGPLNTEAFF.

V is TRBV14 and J is TRBJ2-5, with 7 bases matching TRBD2. The germline CDR1 and CDR2 sequences are SGHDN and FVKESK. V dropped 6 bases and J dropped 1; count of bases not matched to a gene: 8. This CDR3 spans 15 amino acids. The CDR3 is CASSPREGTQETQYF. CDR3 bases: TGTGCCAGCAGTCCAAGGGAGGGGACCCAAGAGACCCAGTACTTC.

The genes are TRBV7-9 and TRBJ2-1; tentatively, D is TRBD2 (5 bases). CDR1 is SEHNR and CDR2 is FQNEAQ in the germline V gene (reference sequence). CDR3 length: 14 residues. Trimming shortened V by 5 bases and J by 8 bases, and 16 bases separated the two germline ends. The CDR3 protein is CASSTSRTADEQFF. In nucleotides, the CDR3 is TGTGCCAGCAGCACAAGTAGGACTGCTGATGAGCAGTTCTTC.

This clonotype occurred many times. The CDR3 protein is CASSQDYRGGLQPQHF. CDR3 sequence (DNA): TGTGCCAGCAGCCAAGATTACAGGGGAGGTCTTCAGCCCCAGCATTTT. The genes are TRBV14 and TRBJ1-5; 7 bases are a match to TRBD1. The CDR3 is 16 residues long. V was clipped by 0 bases and J by 6 bases; unmatched bases: 8. CDR1 and CDR2 (germline): SGHDN, FVKESK.

Concerning this clonotype itself: Possible read error: a much larger clone is one base away. V is TRBV27 and J is TRBJ1-5, with D unresolved. The ends were cut back, 8 bases at V and 1 base at J, with 12 bases in the middle. The CDR3 extends over 14 amino acids. The germline V gene has CDR1 MNHEY and CDR2 SMNVEV (reference sequence). CDR3 in DNA: TGTGCCAGCGGTCTGACACGGAGCAATCAGCCCCAGCATTTT. Amino acids: CASGLTRSNQPQHF.

The sample holds many counts of this clonotype. CDR3 loop: CASSLGTHEQYF. The CDR3 nucleotides are TGTGCCAGCAGCTTGGGAACCCACGAGCAGTACTTC. V and J are TRBV7-9 and TRBJ2-7, with unresolved D. Germline V CDR1 and CDR2: SEHNR, FQNEAQ (reference sequence). CDR3 length: 12 amino acids. The germline V and J ends were trimmed by 3 bases and 5 bases, with 8 bases remaining between them.

The J gene is TRBJ2-1, the V gene TRBV30, with 10 bases matching TRBD1. From germline, CDR1 is GTSNPN and CDR2 SVGIG (reference sequence). Germline trimming cut 4 bases from V and 7 bases from J; bases unmatched to any gene: 4. This CDR3 has 13 amino acids. The CDR3 region has the DNA TGTGCCTGGACGGGACAGGGGTGGAATGAGCAGTTCTTC. Translation gives CAWTGQGWNEQFF.

This clonotype was detected many times. This chain joins TRBV5-1 and TRBJ1-1; weak D call: TRBD1 (5 bases). Germline V lookup: CDR1 SGHRS, CDR2 YFSETQ. Between the trimmed V and J ends, which lost 2 bases and 3 bases, there was a span of 20 bases. The CDR3 has 17 amino acids. The CDR3 spells CASSFIGLQGTDTEAFF. CDR3 nucleotides: TGCGCCAGCAGCTTTATAGGCCTCCAGGGCACGGACACTGAAGCTTTCTTT.

This clonotype has more than one count but fewer than ten. The V call is TRBV5-4, the J call TRBJ2-1; 9 bases agree with TRBD2. There are 15 residues in the CDR3. V dropped 0 bases and J dropped 4; count of bases not matched to a gene: 2. CDR1 and CDR2 from the germline V gene are SGHNT and YYREEE (reference sequence). CDR3 bases: TGTGCCAGCAGCTTGGGGACTAGCGCGTACAATGAGCAGTTCTTC. This translates into CASSLGTSAYNEQFF.

The sample holds a few counts of this clonotype. The genes are TRBV6-2 or TRBV6-3 and TRBJ1-2; D perhaps matches TRBD1 (5 bases). Deletions cut 2 bases from V and 4 bases from J, with 17 bases between. The CDR3 has 16 amino acids. Germline values: CDR1 MNHEY, CDR2 SVGEGT. CDR3 sequence (DNA): TGTGCCAGCAGTTACCTCGGGGGGGTTGGGGCCTATGGCTACACCTTC. The encoded protein is CASSYLGGVGAYGYTF.